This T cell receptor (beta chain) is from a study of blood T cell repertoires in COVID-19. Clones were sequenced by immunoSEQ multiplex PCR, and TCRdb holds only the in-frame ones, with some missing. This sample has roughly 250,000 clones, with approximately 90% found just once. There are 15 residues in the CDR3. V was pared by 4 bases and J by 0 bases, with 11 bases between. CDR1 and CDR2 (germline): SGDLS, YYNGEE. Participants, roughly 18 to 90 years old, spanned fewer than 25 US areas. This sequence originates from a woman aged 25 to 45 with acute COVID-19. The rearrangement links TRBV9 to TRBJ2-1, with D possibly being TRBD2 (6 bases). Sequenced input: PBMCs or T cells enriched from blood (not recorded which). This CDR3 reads CASSMGLDSYNEQFF. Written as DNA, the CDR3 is TGTGCCAGCAGCATGGGACTCGACTCCTACAATGAGCAGTTCTTC.